One sample yielded the 16 T cell receptor beta chains listed below, sequenced in a study of cytomegalovirus exposure and HLA in healthy donors. A multiplex PCR was run with 60 Vbeta primers and 13 Jbeta primers. Method: immunoSEQ multiplex PCR; TCRdb's copy keeps in-frame clones and lacks some. In the table there are under 150,000 clones, just over 75% of which are singletons. Sequencing was performed on PBMCs. These receptors were collected from a woman between 45 and 65 years old in good health and CMV-seronegative.

The chain employs TRBV29-1 and TRBJ1-1; TRBD1 aligns across 9 bases. CDR1 and CDR2 from the germline V gene are SQVTM and ANQGSEA. Unmatched junction bases numbered 5, after V lost 5 bases and J lost 1 base. The CDR3 extends over 14 amino acids. CDR3 in amino acids: CSVHRGLGNTEAFF. The CDR3 DNA is TGCAGCGTTCACAGGGGGCTCGGGAACACTGAAGCTTTCTTT.

The genes are TRBV7-8 and TRBJ2-7; D may be TRBD2 (6 bases). This CDR3 is built from 14 residues. Looked up from germline, CDR1 is SGHVS and CDR2 is FQNEAQ. V lost 1 base and J 6 bases, leaving 13 bases between the germline ends. CDR3 bases: TGTGCCAGCAGCTTAGTGGGGGGTTGGGCCGAGCAGTACGTC. Amino acid sequence: CASSLVGGWAEQYV.

The chain links TRBV29-1 to TRBJ2-7; no clear D. The CDR3 totals 12 residues. Germline-derived CDR1 and CDR2 are SQVTM and ANQGSEA. Trimming shortened V by 4 bases and J by 1 base, and 8 bases separated the two germline ends. The CDR3 coding sequence is TGCAGCGTTGCGGGTCCTTCCTACGAGCAGTACTTC. It yields the protein CSVAGPSYEQYF.

The chain couples TRBV4-3 to TRBJ2-4, with D tentatively TRBD1 (6 bases). The CDR3 runs to 16 residues. Germline V gene data show CDR1 as LGHNA and CDR2 as YSLEER. Trimming cost V 0 bases and J 2 bases, with 11 bases left between them. The CDR3, as DNA: TGCGCCAGCAGCCAAGACAGGGGCGTTCCCAAAAACATTCAGTACTTC. Translation: CASSQDRGVPKNIQYF.

In its sample, this clone was seen a few times. The J gene is TRBJ1-3, the V gene TRBV30; D remains unclear. This CDR3 has 15 amino acids. Germline V lookup: CDR1 GTSNPN, CDR2 SVGIG (reference sequence). V shed 2 bases and J shed 0 bases, with 11 bases lying between them. The DNA for the CDR3 is TGTGCCTGGAGTAACCTAGTTAGCTCTGGAAACACCATATATTTT. Its protein product is CAWSNLVSSGNTIYF.

This chain links TRBV2 with TRBJ1-1; 7 positions agree with TRBD1. Trimming at V came to 3 bases and at J to 4 bases, leaving 11 bases not matched to a gene. Germline V CDR1 and CDR2: SNHLY, FYNNEI. CDR3 length: 16 residues. CDR3: CASSEEAGGKSTEAFF. CDR3 bases: TGTGCCAGCAGTGAGGAGGCAGGGGGTAAGAGCACTGAAGCTTTCTTT.

CDR3 loop: CASSILAGGYDEQFF. DNA for the CDR3: TGTGCCAGCAGCATTCTAGCGGGAGGGTACGATGAGCAGTTCTTC. The chain links TRBV7-2 to TRBJ2-1, with 12 bases fitting TRBD2. With V trimmed by 5 bases and J by 8 bases, 7 bases remained unmatched. Germline CDR1 and CDR2: SGHTA and FQGNSA. The CDR3 extends over 15 amino acids.

This sequence joins TRBV29-1 and TRBJ1-1, with TRBD1 matching 7 bases. The CDR3 extends over 16 amino acids. CDR1 SQVTM and CDR2 ANQGSEA come from the germline V gene. The V and J ends lost 4 bases and 3 bases, in that order; junction bases with no gene match: 14. The CDR3 spells CSVVMARGGADTEAFF. In nucleotides, the CDR3 is TGCAGCGTTGTAATGGCCCGAGGGGGCGCGGACACTGAAGCTTTCTTT.

The chain employs TRBV6-1 and TRBJ1-4; maybe TRBD1 (5 bases). Trimming left V 2 bases short and J 8 bases short, with 15 bases between. Germline V gives CDR1 MNHNS, CDR2 SASEGT. CDR3 length equals 15 residues. In nucleotides, the CDR3 is TGTGCCAGCAGTGAATTTCGGGGGGTGAACGAAAAACTGTTTTTT. The encoded protein is CASSEFRGVNEKLFF.

The V and J genes are TRBV19 and TRBJ2-7; D ambiguous. Trimming removed 7 bases from V and 6 bases from J, with 13 bases in between. Germline values: CDR1 LNHDA, CDR2 SQIVND (reference sequence). The CDR3 extends over 12 amino acids. CDR3 DNA sequence: TGTGCCAGTAACCAGGCCGCCTGCGAGCAGTACGTC. Its translation: CASNQAACEQYV.

The chain employs TRBV11-3 and TRBJ1-1; 8 positions agree with TRBD1. The CDR3 runs 15 residues. Looked up from germline, CDR1 is SGHNT and CDR2 is YENEEA. The ends lost 5 bases at V and 0 bases at J; junction bases unmatched: 5. CDR3 residues: CASSTGTGLNTEAFF. CDR3 nucleotide sequence: TGTGCCAGCAGCACTGGGACAGGTTTGAACACTGAAGCTTTCTTT.

V is TRBV15 and J is TRBJ2-2; D unresolved. CDR3 length equals 14 residues. Germline V gene lookup returns CDR1 LNHNV and CDR2 YYDKDF (reference sequence). V dropped 3 bases and J dropped 7 bases, with 12 bases sitting between them. In nucleotides, the CDR3 is TGTGCCACCAGCAGTTCCCCTCCGGGCGGGGAGCTGTTTTTT. It encodes CATSSSPPGGELFF.

Here the CDR3 reads CASSVDRAYGYTF. The DNA for the CDR3 is TGTGCCAGCAGCGTTGACAGGGCCTATGGCTACACCTTC. The chain couples TRBV27 to TRBJ1-2; 7 nucleotides agree with TRBD1. There are 13 residues in the CDR3. V gave up 6 bases and J gave up 4 bases; unmatched junction bases: 5. Germline assignment: CDR1 MNHEY and CDR2 SMNVEV (reference sequence).

The chain recombines TRBV25-1 with TRBJ1-4; D perhaps matches TRBD1 (5 bases). The V gene lost 4 bases and the J gene lost 1 base, with 16 bases spanning the gap. Germline assignment: CDR1 MGHDK and CDR2 SYGVNS. The CDR3 covers 17 residues. The CDR3 bases are TGTGCCAGCAGTGTCCTCCAGGGTTTAGGAACTAATGAAAAACTGTTTTTT. Translation: CASSVLQGLGTNEKLFF.

This chain links TRBV28 with TRBJ1-1; 8 bases agree with TRBD1. This CDR3 is 14 amino acids long. V was pared by 6 bases and J by 1 base, with 4 bases of the junction left unmatched. Germline CDR1 reads MDHEN; CDR2 reads SYDVKM. The CDR3 loop is CASSMDRENTEAFF. CDR3 DNA: TGTGCCAGCAGCATGGACAGGGAGAACACTGAAGCTTTCTTT.

The chain couples TRBV9 to TRBJ1-4; TRBD1 matches 7 bases. J was trimmed by 4 bases and V by 2 bases; bases with no gene match: 5. Per the germline V gene, CDR1 is SGDLS and CDR2 is YYNGEE. CDR3 length equals 15 residues. The CDR3 is CASSVGDRDNEKLFF. The CDR3 DNA reads TGTGCCAGCAGCGTTGGTGACAGGGATAATGAAAAACTGTTTTTT.